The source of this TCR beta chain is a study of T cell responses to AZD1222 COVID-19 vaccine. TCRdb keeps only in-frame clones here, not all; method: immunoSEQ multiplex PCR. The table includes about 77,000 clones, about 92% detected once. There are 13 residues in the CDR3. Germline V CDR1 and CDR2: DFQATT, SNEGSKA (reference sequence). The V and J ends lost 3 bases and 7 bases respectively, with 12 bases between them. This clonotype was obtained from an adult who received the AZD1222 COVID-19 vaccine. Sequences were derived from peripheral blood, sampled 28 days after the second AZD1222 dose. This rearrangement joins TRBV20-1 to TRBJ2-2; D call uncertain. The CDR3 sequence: CSASLGYGGELFF. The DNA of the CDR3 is TGCAGTGCTAGTCTAGGGTACGGCGGGGAGCTGTTTTTT.